These 27 T cell receptor beta chains originate from one sample sequenced in a study of T-cell memory formation after mild COVID-19. TCRdb used MiXCR to reprocess the 5' RACE reads, holding one entry per CDR3 protein. The table includes 150,000 to 200,000 distinct CDR3 sequences, approximately 15% detected once. The sequenced sample was PBMCs or a T cell subset sorted from them (not recorded which). These receptors were collected from an adult woman who had mild COVID-19 (a few samples of this study predate the infection). Cell type and time point are not known.

This clonotype occurred a few times. The rearrangement uses TRBV19 and TRBJ1-4; D may be TRBD1 (6 bases). The V and J ends lost 3 bases and 8 bases respectively, with 16 bases between them. The CDR3 is 15 amino acids. Germline V gives CDR1 LNHDA, CDR2 SQIVND (reference sequence). The CDR3 loop reads CASSIGSRGREKLFF. Here the CDR3 DNA reads TGTGCCAGTAGTATTGGGAGCAGGGGTCGGGAAAAACTGTTTTTT.

This clonotype came up a few times. The chain links TRBV7-9 to TRBJ1-1; D is perhaps TRBD1 (5 bases). V shed 2 bases and J shed 4 bases, with 17 bases lying between them. The CDR3 is 16 residues long. Looked up from germline, CDR1 is SEHNR and CDR2 is FQNEAQ (reference sequence). Here the CDR3 reads CASSLLGEPPRTEAFF. The CDR3 DNA reads as TGTGCCAGCAGCTTATTAGGGGAACCCCCGCGCACTGAAGCTTTCTTT.

This clonotype has a handful of counts. The chain joins TRBV20-1 to TRBJ1-5; 10 nucleotides agree with TRBD1. CDR3 size: 16 residues. Germline trimming cut 0 bases from V and 1 base from J; bases unmatched to any gene: 3. The germline CDR1 and CDR2 sequences are DFQATT and SNEGSKA (reference sequence). The CDR3 is CSARDPGQGSNQPQHF. As DNA, the CDR3 is TGCAGTGCTAGAGATCCGGGACAGGGGAGCAATCAGCCCCAGCATTTT.

The J gene is TRBJ2-1, the V gene TRBV5-1; weak D call: TRBD1 (5 bases). The CDR3 totals 16 residues. Trimming took off 1 base at V and 7 bases at J, with 18 bases between the two ends. CDR1 is SGHRS, CDR2 YFSETQ, per germline. CDR3 in DNA: TGCGCCAGCAGCTTGTTATGGCAGGGATCCAATAATGAGCAGTTCTTC. Its translation: CASSLLWQGSNNEQFF.

At least ten counts were recorded for this clonotype. The chain links TRBV4-1 to TRBJ2-2; the match to TRBD2 covers 12 bases. Trimming took 5 bases from V and 6 from J; bases not matched to a gene: 4. Germline lookup yields CDR1 MGHRA and CDR2 YSYEKL. The CDR3 runs to 15 residues. The DNA for the CDR3 is TGCGCCAGCAGCACCGGGACTAGCGGGCCCGGGGAGCTGTTTTTT. Amino acid sequence: CASSTGTSGPGELFF.

The V call is TRBV7-6, the J call TRBJ2-1; 7 nucleotides align to TRBD2. Germline lookup yields CDR1 SGHVS and CDR2 FNYEAQ. The CDR3 loop spans 12 amino acids. The ends lost 4 bases at V and 9 bases at J; junction bases unmatched: 3. The CDR3 loop reads CASSSIAGEQFF. CDR3 nucleotides: TGTGCCAGCAGCTCCATAGCGGGTGAGCAGTTCTTC.

This clonotype was counted only a few times. CDR3 in amino acids: CASSLSPEGGGELFF. CDR3 coding DNA: TGTGCCAGCAGTTTAAGTCCCGAAGGAGGCGGGGAGCTGTTTTTT. The rearrangement links TRBV12-3 or TRBV12-4 to TRBJ2-2, with a weak D call TRBD2 (5 bases). CDR3 length equals 15 residues. The V and J ends lost 2 bases and 7 bases respectively, with 14 bases between them.

By sample share, this clonotype is medium-sized (0.01 to 0.1%). This chain uses TRBV6-2 or TRBV6-3 with TRBJ2-2; TRBD1 aligns across 9 bases. The CDR3 covers 16 residues. The ends lost 2 bases at V and 5 bases at J; junction bases unmatched: 6. The germline CDR1 and CDR2 sequences are MNHEY and SVGEGT. The CDR3, as DNA: TGTGCCAGCAGTTACCCGACAGGGGGATCGACCGGGGAGCTGTTTTTT. Translated: CASSYPTGGSTGELFF.

The V call is TRBV19, the J call TRBJ1-5; D gene uncertain. Trimming left V 8 bases short and J 3 bases short, with 14 bases between. This CDR3 is 14 amino acids long. The V gene's germline CDR1 is LNHDA and CDR2 SQIVND (reference sequence). The CDR3 sequence: CASSVGSTNQPQHF. The CDR3 DNA is TGTGCCAGTTCCGTAGGGAGCACCAATCAGCCCCAGCATTTT.

This clonotype was found a few times. The rearrangement joins TRBV7-9 to TRBJ2-1; 10 nucleotides align to TRBD2. In germline, CDR1 is SEHNR, CDR2 FQNEAQ (reference sequence). The V gene end was trimmed by 2 bases and the J gene end by 0 bases; junction bases not matched to a gene: 10. This CDR3 is built from 19 residues. CDR3 nucleotides: TGTGCCAGCAGCTTAATGGGACTAGCGATAGTAGGCTCCTACAATGAGCAGTTCTTC. Its protein is CASSLMGLAIVGSYNEQFF.

V gene TRBV18 combines with J gene TRBJ2-5; D may be TRBD2 (6 bases). CDR1 and CDR2 from the germline V gene are KGHSH and LQKENI. Trimming removed 3 bases at V and 4 bases at J, with 9 bases between. This CDR3 contains 13 residues. The CDR3 spells CASSPLGGETQYF. CDR3 coding DNA: TGTGCCAGCTCACCTTTGGGGGGAGAGACCCAGTACTTC.

The chain uses TRBV5-1 and TRBJ2-1, with 9 bases matching TRBD1. The junction had 10 bases not matched to a gene; V was cut back by 4 bases and J by 8 bases. In germline, CDR1 is SGHRS, CDR2 YFSETQ. This CDR3 is built from 15 residues. The CDR3 DNA reads as TGCGCCAGCAGCCCCGAAACGGGACAGGGCTATGAGCAGTTCTTC. It specifies CASSPETGQGYEQFF.

This chain uses TRBV25-1 with TRBJ1-1; 9 bases are a match to TRBD1. Losses at the gene ends were 3 bases for V and 0 bases for J; bases not matched to a gene: 23. The CDR3 has 22 residues. In germline, CDR1 is MGHDK, CDR2 SYGVNS. DNA for the CDR3: TGTGCCAGCAGTGATTCGGCGGCCCTGCGGACAGGGGCCACCTTCTTGAACACTGAAGCTTTCTTT. Residues: CASSDSAALRTGATFLNTEAFF.

This clonotype was counted a few times. The chain has TRBV20-1 and TRBJ2-1; no definite D call. CDR3 length equals 14 residues. CDR1 is DFQATT and CDR2 is SNEGSKA in the germline V gene (reference sequence). The V end was cut by 6 bases, the J end by 10 bases, with 22 bases between. The CDR3 sequence is CSAGKSSRSGEQFF. CDR3 sequence (DNA): TGCAGTGCCGGCAAGAGTAGCAGGTCCGGGGAGCAGTTCTTC.

This clonotype turned up a few times. The V call is TRBV7-2, the J call TRBJ2-1; 8 bases map to TRBD2. The germline V gene has CDR1 SGHTA and CDR2 FQGNSA. Trimming at V came to 2 bases and at J to 5 bases, leaving 5 bases not matched to a gene. The CDR3 consists of 15 residues. The CDR3 region has the DNA TGTGCCAGCAGCTTACAGGCGGGAGGCCACAATGAGCAGTTCTTC. Translating gives CASSLQAGGHNEQFF.

This chain connects TRBV10-3 to TRBJ2-7, with D possibly matching TRBD2 (5 bases). In germline, CDR1 is ENHRY, CDR2 SYGVKD. V was trimmed by 0 bases and J by 5 bases, leaving 8 bases between them. This CDR3 is built from 13 residues. For the CDR3, the DNA is TGTGCCATCAGTGAGTCTGGACTGAACGAGCAGTACTTC. Its translation is CAISESGLNEQYF.

The chain recombines TRBV29-1 with TRBJ2-7; maybe TRBD1 (5 bases). The CDR3 extends over 13 amino acids. Trimming removed 2 bases at V and 0 bases at J, with 8 bases between. Germline CDR1 and CDR2: SQVTM and ANQGSEA. CDR3 loop: CSVESRASYEQYF. In DNA form, the CDR3 reads TGCAGCGTTGAATCCAGGGCCTCCTACGAGCAGTACTTC.

The chain links TRBV9 to TRBJ2-3; D is uncertain. V lost 0 bases, J lost 4 bases, and 6 bases lay in between. Looked up from germline, CDR1 is SGDLS and CDR2 is YYNGEE. The CDR3 is made up of 13 amino acids. The CDR3 spells CASSVGVADTQYF. CDR3 coding DNA: TGTGCCAGCAGCGTAGGAGTCGCAGATACGCAGTATTTT.

The chain has TRBV7-3 and TRBJ1-1; D gene unclear. The CDR3 contains 13 residues. CDR1 and CDR2 from the germline V gene are SGHTA and FQGTGA. V gave up 4 bases and J gave up 1 base, with 7 bases separating them. The CDR3 region is CASSSQSNTEAFF. CDR3 sequence (DNA): TGTGCCAGCAGCTCTCAATCGAACACTGAAGCTTTCTTT.

This clonotype occurred a few times. V and J are TRBV19 and TRBJ1-1; D not resolved. This CDR3 is built from 13 residues. Germline values: CDR1 LNHDA, CDR2 SQIVND (reference sequence). V lost 4 bases to trimming and J lost 8 bases, with 14 bases between them. The CDR3 is CASSTDGRREAFF. The CDR3 DNA follows: TGTGCCAGTAGTACCGACGGTCGTAGAGAAGCTTTCTTT.

This clonotype was picked up one time. The chain has TRBV30 and TRBJ2-1, with D unclear. CDR1 is GTSNPN and CDR2 is SVGIG in the germline V gene (reference sequence). This CDR3 contains 12 residues. The germline V and J ends were trimmed by 2 bases and 3 bases, with 5 bases remaining between them. The CDR3 spells CAWSYNYNEQFF. The DNA of the CDR3 is TGTGCCTGGAGTTACAACTACAATGAGCAGTTCTTC.

This CDR3 reads CASSPPGIANVLTF. In DNA, the CDR3 is TGTGCCAGCTCACCTCCCGGAATAGCCAACGTCCTGACTTTC. This chain joins TRBV18 and TRBJ2-6; D not resolved. The germline V gene has CDR1 KGHSH and CDR2 LQKENI. CDR3 length: 14 amino acids. Trimming shortened V by 3 bases and J by 7 bases, and 10 bases separated the two germline ends.

The V and J genes are TRBV20-1 and TRBJ1-1; no clear D gene. V was pared by 4 bases and J by 0 bases, with 12 bases between. Germline CDR1 is DFQATT and CDR2 is SNEGSKA (reference sequence). This CDR3 contains 14 residues. CDR3 sequence (DNA): TGCAGTGCTACGCCGACCGAACTGAACACTGAAGCTTTCTTT. It yields the protein CSATPTELNTEAFF.

The genes are TRBV6-5 and TRBJ2-1, with D possibly matching TRBD1 (5 bases). Trimming removed 0 bases at V and 8 bases at J, with 11 bases between. Germline lookup yields CDR1 MNHEY and CDR2 SVGAGI. The CDR3 runs to 14 residues. This CDR3 is CASSYSTVADEQFF. The CDR3 DNA follows: TGTGCCAGCAGTTACTCGACAGTTGCGGATGAGCAGTTCTTC.

V is TRBV4-2 and J is TRBJ1-1; TRBD1 matches 8 bases. CDR1 is LGHNA and CDR2 is YNFKEQ in the germline V gene. This CDR3 comprises 17 residues. With V trimmed by 0 bases and J by 8 bases, 14 bases remained unmatched. The CDR3, as DNA: TGTGCCAGCAGCCAAGATCTTAACAGGGGGTTAAACTCCGAAGCTTTCTTT. Amino acids: CASSQDLNRGLNSEAFF.

This rearrangement joins TRBV25-1 to TRBJ2-6; D may be TRBD2 (5 bases). There are 16 residues in the CDR3. Germline V gives CDR1 MGHDK, CDR2 SYGVNS. Trimming stripped 3 bases from V and 2 bases from J, with 11 bases between. The CDR3 loop is CASSDRGLAGANVLTF. CDR3 DNA sequence: TGTGCCAGCAGTGATCGCGGGTTAGCTGGGGCCAACGTCCTGACTTTC.

This CDR3 is CASSLYREETQYF. The CDR3 bases are TGTGCCAGCAGCTTGTACAGGGAAGAGACCCAGTACTTC. The J gene is TRBJ2-5, the V gene TRBV5-5, with D perhaps matching TRBD1 (6 bases). The CDR3 contains 13 residues. Germline V gene data show CDR1 as SGHKS and CDR2 as YYEKEE (reference sequence). V was shortened by 1 base and J by 3 bases, with 7 bases between the two germline ends.